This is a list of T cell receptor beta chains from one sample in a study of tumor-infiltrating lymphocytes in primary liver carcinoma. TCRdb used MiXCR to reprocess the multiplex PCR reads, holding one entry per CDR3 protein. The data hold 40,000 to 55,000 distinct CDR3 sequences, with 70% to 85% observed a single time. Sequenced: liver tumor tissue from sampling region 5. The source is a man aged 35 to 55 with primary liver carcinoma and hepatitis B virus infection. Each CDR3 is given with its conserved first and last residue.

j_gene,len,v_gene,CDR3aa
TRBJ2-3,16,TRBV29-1,CSVDEVAGGYADTQYF
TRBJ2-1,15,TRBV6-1,CASSEELASYNEQFF
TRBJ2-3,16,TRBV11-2,CTSSSPTSGSIDTQYF
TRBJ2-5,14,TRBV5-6,CASSLFGRGETQYF
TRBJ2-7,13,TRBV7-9,CASSPGTVYEQYF
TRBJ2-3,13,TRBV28,CASETSETDTQYF
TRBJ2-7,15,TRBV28,CANSSRLAGGNEQYF
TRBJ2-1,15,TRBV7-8,CARGPLRTSENEQFF
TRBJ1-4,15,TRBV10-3,CAITPGAGDNEKLFF
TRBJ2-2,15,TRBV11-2,CTSNLGAASTGELFF
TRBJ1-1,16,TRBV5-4,CTSRFSSGTGNTEAFF
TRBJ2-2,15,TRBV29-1,CSVEEAAGAPGELFF
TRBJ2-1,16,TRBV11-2,CASSFLLAGDVNEQFF
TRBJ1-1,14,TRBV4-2,CASSPGGPGTEAFF
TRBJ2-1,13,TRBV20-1,CSARDMAINEQLF
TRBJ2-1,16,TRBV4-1,CASSLAGTSVYNEQFF
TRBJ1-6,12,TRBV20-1,CSAGEGIKGLHF
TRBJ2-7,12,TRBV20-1,CSASSGRYEQYF
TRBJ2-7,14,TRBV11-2,CASSLVLLSYEQYF
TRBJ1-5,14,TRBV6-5,CVSSPRDASQPQHF
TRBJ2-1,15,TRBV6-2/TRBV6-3,CASSYRSQGVVEQFF
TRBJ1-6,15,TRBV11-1,CASSLTAGAGSPPHF
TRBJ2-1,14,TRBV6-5,CTSSFGTGVNKQFF
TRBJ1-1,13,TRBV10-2,CASSESNGDEAFF
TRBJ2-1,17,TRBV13,CASSLSGGRRPYNEQFF
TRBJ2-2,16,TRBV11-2,CASSLVVLAGTGVLFF
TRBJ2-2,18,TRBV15,CATSRDSAATGVTGELSF
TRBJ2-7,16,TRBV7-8,CASSLELSGNSYEQHF
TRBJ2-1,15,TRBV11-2,CASSRTSGGYDEQFF
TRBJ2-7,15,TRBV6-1,CASSVMTHRGDEEYF
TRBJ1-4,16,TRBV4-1,CASSQDRDSRNEKLFF
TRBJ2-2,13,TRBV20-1,CSADIANTGELFF
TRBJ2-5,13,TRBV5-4,CVSSRDRQETQYF
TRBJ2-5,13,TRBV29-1,CSVGGRAAGTQCF
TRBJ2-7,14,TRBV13,CASSLGTLSYEQYF
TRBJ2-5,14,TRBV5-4,CASSPGGTAETEYF
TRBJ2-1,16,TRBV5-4,CACSLGTSGRAFEQFF
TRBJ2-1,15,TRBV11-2,CTTGQDQPSYNVQFF
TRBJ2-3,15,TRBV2,CASSELAGTTDTQYF
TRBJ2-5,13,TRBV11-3,CADSRGTVETQYF
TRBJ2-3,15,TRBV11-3,CASSKDRGRPDTQYF
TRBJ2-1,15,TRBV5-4,CTSGPNSAGYNEQFF
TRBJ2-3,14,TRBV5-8,CASRWGQAADTQYF
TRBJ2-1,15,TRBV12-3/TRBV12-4,CASTPGTSGPSEQFF
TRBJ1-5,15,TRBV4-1,CASSQGDRNDQPQHF
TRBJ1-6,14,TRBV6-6,CAIAPIGKDSPLHF
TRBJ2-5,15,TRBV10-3,CAISGLDRGRRTQYF
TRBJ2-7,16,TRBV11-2,CASSSGTSGRTYEQYF
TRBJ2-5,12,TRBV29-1,CSGGDREETQCF
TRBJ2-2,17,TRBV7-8,CASSSLASGGRGGELFF
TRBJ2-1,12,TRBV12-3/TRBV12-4,CASSLPTLELLF
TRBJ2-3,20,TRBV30,CAWSPQLGSKLPVSPDTQYF
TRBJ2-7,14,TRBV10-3,CAMSTSVDLDEQYF
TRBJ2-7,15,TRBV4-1,CASSQEWDRRYQQYF
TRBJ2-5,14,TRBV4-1,CASSQDLSVGARYF
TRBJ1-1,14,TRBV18,CASSADRSNTGAFF
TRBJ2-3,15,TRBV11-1,CASSLGRGRMGTQYF
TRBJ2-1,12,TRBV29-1,CSVSHPSGTIFF
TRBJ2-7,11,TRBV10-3,CGIREWSEQYF